A single sample is the source of the 30 T cell receptor beta chains below, sequenced in a study of post-analysis software for immune sequencing data. Study-wide results and limits: Included in a set of four or five TRBV segments more frequent in patients than controls were TRBV5-6, TRBV5-1 and TRBV20-1.

The antigens for these receptors are not known. cDNA libraries for TCR beta contained unique molecular identifiers. TCRdb re-analysed the PCR reads in MiXCR, keeping a single row per CDR3 protein. Here the sample spans 650,000 to 850,000 distinct CDR3 sequences, about half being singletons. Sequencing was done on a sample of blood. The receptors were sampled from a girl between 5 and 17 years old with multiple sclerosis.

This clonotype has only a few counts. The J gene is TRBJ1-1, the V gene TRBV7-2; no clear D gene. The length of the CDR3 is 14 residues. V was shortened by 5 bases and J by 0 bases, with 10 bases between the two germline ends. The germline V gene has CDR1 SGHTA and CDR2 FQGNSA. As DNA, the CDR3 is TGTGCCAGCAGCCCTTATAGCATGAACACTGAAGCTTTCTTT. It yields the protein CASSPYSMNTEAFF. The full variable domain, completed using reference TRBV7-2 and TRBJ1-1, is GAGVSQSPSNKVTEKGKDVELRCDPISGHTALYWYRQSLGQGLEFLIYFQGNSAPDKSGLPSDRFSAERTGGSVSTLTIQRTQQEDSAVYLCASSPYSMNTEAFFGQGTRLTVV.

V usage is TRBV12-3 or TRBV12-4 and J usage is TRBJ1-5, with 7 bases matching TRBD1. The length of the CDR3 is 16 residues. J was trimmed by 0 bases and V by 8 bases; bases with no gene match: 10. DNA for the CDR3: TGTGCCAGCGGACCGACAGGGTCAGTTAGCAATCAGCCCCAGCATTTT. Protein product: CASGPTGSVSNQPQHF.

This clonotype was counted between two and nine times. The chain couples TRBV6-5 to TRBJ1-2; D gene unclear. The germline V gene has CDR1 MNHEY and CDR2 SVGAGI. This CDR3 region has 15 residues. The germline V and J ends were trimmed by 0 bases and 3 bases, with 11 bases remaining between them. CDR3 loop: CASSYSVGSYYGYTF. In nucleotides, the CDR3 is TGTGCCAGCAGTTACTCGGTGGGGTCCTACTATGGCTACACCTTC.

This chain connects TRBV29-1 to TRBJ2-7; 12 bases fit TRBD2. The DNA end is more similar to TRBJ2-1, so the J call may be wrong. Germline values: CDR1 SQVTM, CDR2 ANQGSEA. The CDR3 has 14 amino acids. CDR3 in DNA: TGCAGCGTGCAGCCTAGCGGGAGGGCCGGGGAGCAGTTCTTC. Translating it yields CSVQPSGRAGEQFF.

The gene calls are TRBV9 and TRBJ1-3, with 8 bases lining up with TRBD1. Germline V gene lookup returns CDR1 SGDLS and CDR2 YYNGEE. The CDR3 is 15 residues long. V was clipped by 3 bases and J by 0 bases; unmatched bases: 2. The CDR3 DNA reads as TGTGCCAGCAGCGGCGGACAGGGCTCTGGAAACACCATATATTTT. It is translated as CASSGGQGSGNTIYF.

The chain carries TRBV15 and TRBJ1-2; TRBD1 agrees at 7 bases. V shed 1 base, J shed 3 bases, and the junction held 5 bases outside the gene matches. The germline gives CDR1 LNHNV, CDR2 YYDKDF (reference sequence). The CDR3 spans 15 residues. The CDR3 spells CATSRARQGYYGYTF. The CDR3 DNA sequence: TGTGCCACCAGCAGAGCCAGACAGGGCTACTATGGCTACACCTTC. The whole variable domain, filled in from reference TRBV15 and TRBJ1-2, reads DAMVIQNPRYQVTQFGKPVTLSCSQTLNHNVMYWYQQKSSQAPKLLFHYYDKDFNNEADTPDNFQSRRPNTSFCFLDIRSPGLGDTAMYLCATSRARQGYYGYTFGSGTRLTVV.

This rearrangement joins TRBV20-1 to TRBJ2-1; 7 bases line up with TRBD2. CDR3 length: 15 residues. Germline V lookup: CDR1 DFQATT, CDR2 SNEGSKA (reference sequence). V shed 0 bases and J 3 bases; nucleotides not matched to a gene: 5. The CDR3 sequence: CSARETGGLYNEQFF. The CDR3 DNA reads as TGCAGTGCTAGAGAGACGGGAGGCCTCTACAATGAGCAGTTCTTC.

The chain is built from TRBV7-2 and TRBJ2-1, with 7 bases aligning to TRBD2. The V segment lost 5 bases and the J segment 6 bases; nucleotides outside the gene matches: 16. The germline CDR1 and CDR2 sequences are SGHTA and FQGNSA. This CDR3 contains 17 residues. This CDR3 is CASSPRAGARRLNEQFF. The CDR3 region has the DNA TGTGCCAGCAGCCCCAGGGCGGGAGCTCGCCGCCTCAATGAGCAGTTCTTC.

The V and J genes are TRBV6-2 or TRBV6-3 and TRBJ1-5; TRBD1 agrees at 7 bases. Trimming removed 5 bases from V and 2 bases from J; junction bases left unmatched: 12. This CDR3 has 17 residues. The germline V gene has CDR1 MNHEY and CDR2 SVGEGT. The CDR3 DNA reads as TGTGCCAGCAGTCCACCGACAGGGCGTATTGGCAATCAGCCCCAGCATTTT. Protein: CASSPPTGRIGNQPQHF.

This sequence joins TRBV7-6 and TRBJ2-5; 8 nucleotides match TRBD2. The closer fit of TRBJ2-7 to the DNA end suggests the J call may be wrong. The CDR3 is 15 residues long. Germline CDR1 and CDR2: SGHVS and FNYEAQ. The CDR3 here is CASSSVGTSSHEQYF. The CDR3 DNA reads TGTGCCAGCAGCTCAGTGGGGACTAGTTCCCACGAGCAGTACTTC.

The chain employs TRBV15 and TRBJ2-1; D unresolved. Germline CDR1 reads LNHNV; CDR2 reads YYDKDF (reference sequence). Trimming pared 3 bases from V and 5 bases from J, leaving 2 bases between. There are 11 residues in the CDR3. CDR3 nucleotide sequence: TGTGCCACCAGCAGTGACAATGAGCAGTTCTTC. This sequence encodes CATSSDNEQFF.

V is TRBV20-1 and J is TRBJ2-7, with unresolved D. CDR3 size: 12 residues. CDR1 DFQATT and CDR2 SNEGSKA come from the germline V gene (reference sequence). V dropped 7 bases and J dropped 5 bases, with 15 bases sitting between them. CDR3 residues: CSGDRTLNEQYF. The CDR3 nucleotides are TGCAGTGGAGACCGGACCCTAAACGAGCAGTACTTC.

The chain links TRBV20-1 to TRBJ2-7; D tentatively reads TRBD1 or TRBD2 (5 bases each). Germline V gene sequence: CDR1 DFQATT, CDR2 SNEGSKA (reference sequence). V was shortened by 6 bases and J by 0 bases, with 15 bases between the two germline ends. The CDR3 runs to 14 residues. The CDR3 here is CSAGFGGSSYEQYF. The CDR3 DNA reads as TGCAGTGCAGGGTTTGGGGGAAGCTCCTACGAGCAGTACTTC.

The genes are TRBV9 and TRBJ2-7; 9 nucleotides align to TRBD1. J was trimmed by 9 bases and V by 0 bases; bases with no gene match: 10. The CDR3 spans 15 residues. The germline V gene has CDR1 SGDLS and CDR2 YYNGEE. The CDR3 reads CASSVGGQGTAGQYF. CDR3 nucleotide sequence: TGTGCCAGCAGCGTAGGGGGACAGGGCACGGCAGGGCAGTACTTC.

This clonotype was seen a few times. The CDR3 protein is CAISVVLGTRSYEQYF. Written as DNA, the CDR3 is TGTGCCATCAGTGTCGTTCTGGGCACTAGATCCTACGAGCAGTACTTC. The rearrangement joins TRBV10-3 to TRBJ2-7; possible D gene TRBD2, 5 bases. Germline V lookup: CDR1 ENHRY, CDR2 SYGVKD. V shed 4 bases and J shed 1 base, with 17 bases lying between them. The CDR3 extends over 16 amino acids.

In this sample, this clonotype turned up many times. The chain uses TRBV6-6 and TRBJ2-7, with D perhaps TRBD1 (6 bases). Germline loops: CDR1 MNHNY, CDR2 SVGAGI (reference sequence). Trimming shortened V by 0 bases and J by 0 bases, and 9 bases separated the two germline ends. The CDR3 consists of 15 residues. The CDR3 protein is CASSYSPDSSYEQYF. The CDR3 DNA sequence: TGTGCCAGCAGTTACTCCCCGGACAGCTCCTACGAGCAGTACTTC.

The V call is TRBV6-2 or TRBV6-3, the J call TRBJ2-1, with D unclear. This CDR3 contains 15 residues. In germline, CDR1 is MNHEY, CDR2 SVGEGT. With 2 bases removed from V and 3 bases from J, the gap between germline ends came to 11 bases. CDR3 nucleotides: TGTGCCAGCAGTTACGAACTGGCTTTCTACAATGAGCAGTTCTTC. This translates into CASSYELAFYNEQFF.

The chain employs TRBV7-8 and TRBJ2-3; 9 bases map to TRBD2. From germline, CDR1 is SGHVS and CDR2 FQNEAQ. The CDR3 runs 19 residues. Trimming cost V 1 base and J 3 bases; bases outside gene matches: 14. The CDR3 region has the DNA TGTGCCAGCAGCTTAGTCGTTGGGCCCACTAGCGGGCGGACAGATACGCAGTATTTT. Its protein product is CASSLVVGPTSGRTDTQYF.

A word on this clonotype: It is unclear where the CDR3 begins or ends on the DNA, so no DNA is shown, and the CDR3 is as TCRdb lists it. V gene TRBV4-3 combines with J gene TRBJ2-6. In germline, CDR1 is LGHNA, CDR2 YSLEER. Counting both end residues, the CDR3 totals 16 amino acids. CDR3 sequence: CAGSQGWGTGANVPTF.

The gene calls are TRBV12-3 or TRBV12-4 and TRBJ2-1; possible D gene TRBD2, 6 bases. V lost 3 bases to trimming and J lost 8 bases, with 14 bases between them. This CDR3 contains 14 residues. The CDR3 protein is CASSFTGAGHEQFF. The CDR3 region has the DNA TGTGCCAGCAGTTTCACGGGAGCGGGCCATGAGCAGTTCTTC.

The rearrangement links TRBV11-2 to TRBJ2-1; no definite D call. In germline, CDR1 is SGHAT, CDR2 FQNNGV. Trimming removed 4 bases from V and 3 bases from J, with 7 bases in between. The CDR3 is 13 amino acids. The CDR3 DNA reads TGTGCCAGCAGCTCCCCCCGCTACAATGAGCAGTTCTTC. Translated: CASSSPRYNEQFF.

This clonotype was seen a few times. The rearrangement links TRBV7-9 to TRBJ2-7, with TRBD2 matching 9 bases. This CDR3 has 14 amino acids. Germline V gives CDR1 SEHNR, CDR2 FQNEAQ (reference sequence). With 5 bases clipped from V and 3 bases from J, the junction kept 5 bases outside the gene matches. CDR3 DNA sequence: TGTGCCAGCAGCCATAGCGGGAGTAACTACGAGCAGTACTTC. Translating it yields CASSHSGSNYEQYF.

This chain links TRBV20-1 with TRBJ1-1, with D maybe TRBD1 (5 bases). V lost 6 bases and J 4 bases, leaving 15 bases between the germline ends. The CDR3 length is 13 residues. The germline V gene encodes CDR1 DFQATT and CDR2 SNEGSKA (reference sequence). CDR3 coding DNA: TGCAGTGCCCCCACGGCAGGGCTCACTGAAGCTTTCTTT. Translating it yields CSAPTAGLTEAFF.

The V gene is TRBV20-1, the J gene TRBJ2-1; 8 bases agree with TRBD2. The CDR3 covers 14 residues. Trimming cost V 2 bases and J 6 bases; bases outside gene matches: 6. Germline V gene sequence: CDR1 DFQATT, CDR2 SNEGSKA (reference sequence). Here the CDR3 reads CSARRAGEINEQFF. The CDR3 coding sequence is TGCAGTGCTAGACGAGCGGGAGAGATCAATGAGCAGTTCTTC.

The rearrangement links TRBV6-1 to TRBJ2-5; 10 nucleotides line up with TRBD2. The J call could be wrong; TRBJ2-7 is a better fit for the DNA end. The CDR3 is 16 residues long. The germline V gene encodes CDR1 MNHNS and CDR2 SASEGT. The CDR3 sequence: CASSDRGLARRYEQYF. The CDR3 DNA follows: TGTGCCAGCAGTGATCGGGGACTAGCGCGGAGGTACGAGCAGTACTTC.

This clonotype was detected a few times. The chain links TRBV29-1 to TRBJ2-7; D not resolved. The J call may not be correct, given that the DNA end is closer to TRBJ2-4. CDR3 length: 11 residues. Germline V lookup: CDR1 SQVTM, CDR2 ANQGSEA. The CDR3 region is CSVETASIQYF. CDR3 coding DNA: TGCAGCGTTGAAACAGCAAGCATTCAGTACTTC.

The sample holds a few counts of this clonotype. The genes are TRBV12-3 or TRBV12-4 and TRBJ2-1; tentatively, D is TRBD1 or TRBD2 (5 bases each). This CDR3 is 14 amino acids long. The V gene lost 3 bases and the J gene lost 9 bases, with 15 bases spanning the gap. CDR3 coding DNA: TGTGCCAGCAGTTTCGCACCTATTGGGGGTGAGCAGTTCTTC. Translated: CASSFAPIGGEQFF.

This clonotype appeared a few times. Relative to the germline gene, one junction end is altered; a read error may explain this. The chain carries TRBV7-7 and TRBJ1-1; no clear D. The CDR3 totals 13 residues. Germline values: CDR1 SSHAT, CDR2 FNYEAQ (reference sequence). In DNA form, the CDR3 reads TGTGCTAGCAGCTCAAGAGTGGGGACTGAAGCTTTCTTT. Protein product: CASSSRVGTEAFF.

A single count supports this clonotype. The CDR3 DNA follows: TGTGCCAGCAGCTTAGTGGCGACTAGCGGTTTCGATGAGCAGTTCTTC. Translating it yields CASSLVATSGFDEQFF. The rearrangement links TRBV11-3 to TRBJ2-1; 9 positions match TRBD2. CDR3 length: 16 amino acids. Germline CDR1 reads SGHNT; CDR2 reads YENEEA. V lost 1 base and J lost 8; bases outside the gene matches: 9.

This clonotype was observed many times. J is TRBJ2-7 and V is TRBV29-1; D is undetermined. V lost 6 bases to trimming and J lost 1 base, with 7 bases between them. The CDR3 has 11 amino acids. Germline V gene sequence: CDR1 SQVTM, CDR2 ANQGSEA. DNA for the CDR3: TGCAGCGTAAGATTTTCCTACGAGCAGTACTTC. Amino acid sequence: CSVRFSYEQYF.